The 21 T cell receptor delta chains in this list originate from one sample, sequenced in a study of γδ T cells in repeated Plasmodium falciparum infection. Vgamma9/Vdelta2+ and Vdelta2-negative gammadelta T cells were flow-sorted from PBMC for bulk sequencing. TCRdb re-called the multiplex PCR reads through CATT. The table lists around 50,000 delta-chain clones, around 1.8% of them singletons, with approximately 15% in the top ten. Source material: gamma-delta T cells from blood. The receptors originated from a pool of human donors (malaria-infected and uninfected, not separated).

In the case of this clone: TCRdb assigns this DNA the protein of a much larger clone, which departs from its translation at residue 18; this likely reflects a read error, and the protein shown comes from translating the DNA. The V and J genes are TRDV1 and TRDJ1; 13 bases are a match to TRDD3. Germline matching of the DNA provided the J gene here, since TCRdb leaves it blank. In germline, CDR1 is TSWWSYY, CDR2 QGS. This CDR3 is 21 amino acids long. Here the CDR3 DNA reads TGTGCTCTTGGCAAACGGTCCAACTGGGGGATACGAGGGGGGTACACCGATGAACTCATCTTT. This gives the protein CALGKRSNWGIRGGYTDELIF.

This clone was counted between two and nine times. It differs at one base from a far larger clone, so likely a read error. At the DNA level, this CDR3 is encoded by other sequences in the same sample as well. The chain combines TRDV2 with TRDJ3; 8 bases agree with TRDD3. TCRdb is silent on the J gene; assignment here came from matching the DNA to germline. From germline, CDR1 is GEAIGNYY and CDR2 EKD. V trimming: 3 bases; J trimming: 0 bases; junction bases outside the gene matches: 9. The CDR3 has 19 residues. CDR3 in DNA: TGTGCCTGTGACCGGGTGCTGGGGGACCTCTCCTGGGACACCCGACAGATGTTTTTC. This sequence encodes CACDRVLGDLSWDTRQMFF.

This sequence joins TRDV1 and TRDJ1; no reliable D call. The J gene was missing in TCRdb and was found by matching the end of the DNA to germline. Germline CDR1 and CDR2: TSWWSYY and QGS. V was cut by 10 bases and J by 0 bases, with 18 bases left in between. This CDR3 region has 15 residues. CDR3 coding DNA: TGTGCTCGGGAACTAAAAGGGCTCCACACCGATAAACTCATCTTT. Protein sequence: CARELKGLHTDKLIF.

This clone was seen repeatedly, ten times or more. TCRdb records a much larger clone's protein for this DNA, with a difference at residue 10 that likely arises from a read error; the protein given is the translation of the DNA. The chain employs TRDV1 and TRDJ1; D is ambiguous. This CDR3 spans 13 amino acids. Per the germline V gene, CDR1 is TSWWSYY and CDR2 is QGS. Written as DNA, the CDR3 is TGTGCTCTTGGGGAACCCCCCAGCGATGAACTCATCTTT. Residues: CALGEPPSDELIF.

This clone is labeled as medium-sized (0.01 to 0.1%). This CDR3 is also generated by other DNA sequences in the sample. The J gene is TRDJ1, the V gene TRDV2; no definite D call. CDR3 length equals 13 residues. The germline V gene encodes CDR1 GEAIGNYY and CDR2 EKD. V lost 0 bases, J lost 11 bases, and 15 bases lay in between. This CDR3 reads CACDTGLSMKLIF. For the CDR3, the DNA is TGTGCCTGTGACACCGGGCTGTCCATGAAGCTCATCTTT.

As to this clone: This likely traces to a read error, being one base from a far larger clone. This sequence joins TRDV1 and TRDJ1; 8 positions agree with TRDD3. No J gene was available from TCRdb, and it was assigned here by a germline match of the DNA. Germline V CDR1 and CDR2: TSWWSYY, QGS. The CDR3 length is 20 residues. The V gene end was trimmed by 3 bases and the J gene end by 0 bases; junction bases not matched to a gene: 18. This chain's CDR3 is CALGDQGILLRDTYTDKLIF. In DNA form, the CDR3 reads TGTGCTCTTGGGGACCAAGGAATCCTACTTAGGGATACGTACACCGATAAACTCATCTTT.

This clone has a count of ten or more. A far larger clone is just one base off, so this is likely a read error. In the same sample, other DNA sequences code for this CDR3. The CDR3 is CALGELTLRRYAVRPLIF. CDR3 nucleotides: TGTGCTCTTGGAGAACTTACCCTACGGCGCTACGCAGTCAGACCCCTGATCTTT. The V call is TRDV1, the J call TRDJ4, with a tentative D call TRDD2 (5 bases). Germline CDR1 and CDR2: TSWWSYY and QGS. CDR3 length equals 18 residues.

This clone was recorded a few times. This DNA translates differently at residue 13 from the TCRdb protein, which is that of a much larger clone; a read error is likely, and the protein shown is the DNA's own translation. The CDR3 coding sequence is TGTGCCTGTGACACCTTACTGGGGGATACGCCCCGATGCACCGATAAACTCATCTTT. Protein sequence: CACDTLLGDTPRCTDKLIF. V gene TRDV2 combines with J gene TRDJ1; 13 nucleotides line up with TRDD3. V lost 0 bases, J lost 1 base, and 10 bases stayed unmatched. The CDR3 has 19 amino acids. In germline, CDR1 is GEAIGNYY, CDR2 EKD.

This clone has a count of ten or more. The TCRdb protein, from a much larger clone, departs from this DNA's translation at residue 9, likely by read error; the protein shown derives from the DNA. The V and J genes are TRDV2 and TRDJ1; D may be TRDD3 (5 bases). No J segment appears in TCRdb, so it was assigned here by matching the sequence to germline. The V end lost 3 bases, the J end lost 3 bases, and 22 bases lay between the germline ends. Germline V CDR1 and CDR2: GEAIGNYY, EKD. There are 17 residues in the CDR3. The CDR3 sequence is CACDRVPGEGSPDKLIF. The DNA for the CDR3 is TGTGCCTGTGACCGGGTTCCCGGGGAGGGGTCCCCCGATAAACTCATCTTT.

This clone was found many times. TCRdb has a much larger clone's protein, which differs at residue 8 from the translation of this DNA, likely because of a read error; what is shown is the protein translated from the DNA. V is TRDV1 and J is TRDJ1; D perhaps matches TRDD3 (6 bases). V lost 2 bases and J lost 4, with 17 bases in between. Germline V gene sequence: CDR1 TSWWSYY, CDR2 QGS. This CDR3 is built from 16 residues. Written as DNA, the CDR3 is TGTGCTCTTGGGGAAGTAGAGCACTGGGAGTACGATAAACTCATCTTT. Translating it yields CALGEVEHWEYDKLIF.

On this clone: This DNA's translation differs at residue 8 from TCRdb's protein, which comes from a much larger clone; a read error is likely, and the protein shown is translated from the DNA. The J gene is TRDJ1, the V gene TRDV1; D might be TRDD2 (5 bases). From germline, CDR1 is TSWWSYY and CDR2 QGS. Between the trimmed V and J ends, which lost 8 bases and 7 bases, there was a span of 14 bases. CDR3 size: 12 residues. The CDR3, as DNA: TGTGCTCTTTTTTCCTCCCGGGTTAAACTCATCTTT. Translation: CALFSSRVKLIF.

There are many counts of this clone. V usage is TRDV1 and J usage is TRDJ1, with 10 bases lining up with TRDD3. CDR3 length: 20 amino acids. Germline V CDR1 and CDR2: TSWWSYY, QGS. The V gene end was trimmed by 5 bases and the J gene end by 8 bases; junction bases not matched to a gene: 26. The DNA of the CDR3 is TGTGCTCTTGGGCCCCCTTCCCGAGGTTATACTGGGGGATCCAGAGGAAAACTCATCTTT. It specifies CALGPPSRGYTGGSRGKLIF.

A few counts support this clone. The protein given by TCRdb reflects a much larger clone and differs at residue 19 from this DNA's translation, likely from a read error; the protein shown is the DNA's translation. The V and J genes are TRDV1 and TRDJ1; D unresolved. V lost 2 bases and J lost 9, with 43 bases in between. The CDR3 extends over 23 amino acids. Looked up from germline, CDR1 is TSWWSYY and CDR2 is QGS. CDR3 region: CALGEDPSPLYKSFSPYTNELIF. The DNA of the CDR3 is TGTGCTCTTGGGGAAGACCCGTCCCCTCTCTATAAGTCATTCTCCCCGTACACCAATGAACTCATCTTT.

This clone was seen many times. The identical CDR3 is also encoded by other nucleotide sequences in the sample. V gene TRDV1 combines with J gene TRDJ1; either TRDD2 or TRDD3 may fit D (5 bases each). Germline CDR1 reads TSWWSYY; CDR2 reads QGS. Between the trimmed V and J ends, which lost 0 bases and 0 bases, there was a span of 38 bases. The CDR3 has 25 amino acids. In nucleotides, the CDR3 is TGTGCTCTTGGGGAACTGTTGACAGCCCTACCCGGTGTACTGGAGGTCACACTGTACACCGATAAACTCATCTTT. This sequence encodes CALGELLTALPGVLEVTLYTDKLIF.

With respect to this clone: A read error is the likely source, as a far larger clone sits one nucleotide away. Other DNA sequences in this specimen translate into the identical CDR3. The chain has TRDV1 and TRDJ1, with 9 bases identical to TRDD3. The ends lost 6 bases at V and 1 base at J; junction bases unmatched: 33. CDR1 and CDR2 (germline): TSWWSYY, QGS. The CDR3 consists of 24 residues. CDR3 sequence (DNA): TGTGCTCTTGGAGGATACACTCCCTTACCGGAGGTCTTTTACTGGGGGACTTCCACCGATAAACTCATCTTT. Translated, it gives CALGGYTPLPEVFYWGTSTDKLIF.

As concerns this clone: TCRdb pairs this DNA with a much larger clone's protein that differs at residue 6, likely a read error; the protein shown was translated from the DNA. This chain links TRDV1 with TRDJ1; possible D gene TRDD2, 5 bases. Germline values: CDR1 TSWWSYY, CDR2 QGS. This CDR3 region has 17 residues. V lost 2 bases and J 0 bases, leaving 16 bases between the germline ends. The CDR3 region has the DNA TGTGCTCTTGGGGAAAGTTTCCTCCAGACCTACACCGATAAACTCATCTTT. It translates to CALGESFLQTYTDKLIF.

A remark on this clone: This DNA's translation differs at residue 22 from TCRdb's protein, which comes from a much larger clone; a read error is likely, and the protein shown is translated from the DNA. The J gene is TRDJ1, the V gene TRDV1, with TRDD3 matching 9 bases. The J gene was missing in TCRdb and was found by matching the end of the DNA to germline. In germline, CDR1 is TSWWSYY, CDR2 QGS. The CDR3 totals 25 residues. The CDR3 spells CALGEAGLHLGDEVRRPLYTDELIF. The DNA for the CDR3 is TGTGCTCTTGGGGAAGCGGGCCTACACCTGGGGGATGAAGTGAGGAGGCCATTGTACACCGATGAACTCATCTTT.

In its sample, this clone was seen many times. V gene TRDV1 combines with J gene TRDJ1, with TRDD2 matching 9 bases. J lost 0 bases, V lost 1 base, and 21 bases had no gene match. Germline loops: CDR1 TSWWSYY, CDR2 QGS. CDR3 length: 22 amino acids. CDR3 sequence: CALGEPMPSYILGSFNTDKLIF. CDR3 DNA: TGTGCTCTTGGGGAACCCATGCCTTCCTACATATTGGGGAGTTTCAACACCGATAAACTCATCTTT.

This clone was picked up a small number of times. A far larger clone differs by one base, so this is likely a read error. Other DNA sequences from this sample encode an identical CDR3 as well. J is TRDJ1 and V is TRDV1; tentative D call: TRDD3 (6 bases). Assignment of the J gene here rests on matching the DNA to germline, because TCRdb gives none. The CDR3 runs to 19 residues. Looked up from germline, CDR1 is TSWWSYY and CDR2 is QGS. The CDR3 nucleotides read TGCGCTCTTGTGGAGCTGCCGAGGCTGGGGTTACTAAACTACCTGAAACTCATCTTT. It yields the protein CALVELPRLGLLNYLKLIF.

Worth noting for this clone: TCRdb's protein for this DNA is that of a much larger clone and differs from the translation at residue 13, likely a read error; the protein shown is the DNA translation. The chain links TRDV1 to TRDJ1, with 8 positions matching TRDD3. Germline CDR1 TSWWSYY, CDR2 QGS. This CDR3 comprises 17 residues. This chain's CDR3 is CALGGRRGIRMTGKLIF. The CDR3 DNA reads TGTGCTCTTGGGGGACGACGAGGGATACGAATGACCGGTAAACTCATCTTT.

Turning to this clone: TCRdb shows a much larger clone's protein in place of this DNA's translation, and the two differ at residue 3, likely through a read error; the protein shown is translated from the DNA. The rearrangement links TRDV1 to TRDJ1; the match to TRDD3 covers 8 bases. TCRdb supplies no J gene; here it was assigned by aligning the nucleotide sequence to germline. Germline CDR1 TSWWSYY, CDR2 QGS. CDR3 size: 23 residues. CDR3 residues: CAPGELFSKDRMGDPPYTDKLIF. The CDR3 DNA is TGTGCTCCTGGGGAACTATTTTCTAAGGATCGGATGGGGGATCCGCCTTACACCGATAAACTCATCTTT.